This TCR beta chain was recovered during a study of shared clonotypes between healthy human individuals (dated by TCRdb to about 2020). With regard to the full study: Two women and three men aged 18 to 49 years were included in the cohort. To estimate repertoire size and how much clonotypes are shared between individuals, the study performed deep sequencing of blood TCR repertoires from roughly five healthy adults. To increase sequencing depth and limit assay-specific biases, TCR repertoire library preparation and sequencing were carried out by different laboratories using diverse techniques. Per donor, leukapheresis produced somewhere between about 0.85 and 8.9 billion PBMCs.

Results and caveats for the whole study, not just this receptor: Sampling was restricted to blood, and TCR repertoires in tissue are likely to differ from TCR repertoires in blood. Because the study included only a small number of donors, the genetic and exposure-history diversity represented was limited. Pairwise subsampling indicated that sequencing depth was expected to affect the degree of clonotype sharing among donors.

The donors were healthy, HIV-negative adults who had no recently reported acute infections or vaccinations. Only Caucasian adults living in Nashville, Tennessee, USA were represented among the donors. For unsorted samples, tens of millions of PBMCs were counted and genomic DNA was extracted with the QIAamp DNA Blood Mini kit. Blood was collected by leukapheresis, and PBMCs were isolated by Ficoll-Histopaque density gradient centrifugation and then cryopreserved in liquid nitrogen vapor phase. Only a few counts were recorded for this clone. Its antigen target is currently unknown. Base qualities are not provided; no much larger clone lies one nucleotide away. TCR CDR3 regions were amplified from genomic DNA by multiplex PCR using the deep immunoSEQ assay. For each cell subset, the extracted genomic DNA was distributed evenly across all wells of several immunoSEQ 96-well plates, and each plate served as one replicate. Each replicate PCR for unsorted PBMC received approximately 0.3 ug genomic DNA, equal to about 30,000 T cell genomes. Ten immunoSEQ deep assay plates were used to sequence the unsorted PBMC genomic DNA. Purified libraries were measured with a Qubit 3.0 fluorometer, size-checked on a Bioanalyzer 2100, and measured again with the KAPA Library Quantification kit. Every immunoSEQ 96-well plate was sequenced on a dedicated single-read 150-cycle Illumina NextSeq 550 flow cell. The published analysis was carried out like this. Because only junctional sequences without quality scores were contained in the immunoSEQ output, filtering matching that applied to full-length reads could not be performed. Sequences were annotated with PyIR, a Python wrapper for IgBLAST v1.9, and V/J genes and CDR3 were assigned using IMGT germline references. Reads were filtered out if the reads had weak V/J assignments (E-value above 1e-6), no CDR3, stop codons, out-of-frame junctions, or ambiguous translated residues. V3J clonotypes were defined as sequences sharing an identical inferred V gene, J gene, and CDR3 amino acid sequence. Percentage overlap between repertoires was calculated by dividing the number of shared unique clonotypes by the size of the smaller repertoire. Repertoire richness was assessed with RTK rarefaction, the Chao1 estimator, and Recon v2.1 estimates of unobserved clonotypes. Imported from immuneACCESS, the table was reduced by TCRdb to in-frame sequences with V and J called. These copies leave out some clones; in studies compared against another copy, an unresolved V gene accounts for under half, and the cause of the remainder is not known. The DNA gave D and trimming, while V, J and clone size come from that table. The sample profile shows about 490,000 clones; roughly 85% of them were found once. The ten most abundant clones make up over 9.5% of the sample.

The specimen sequenced was PBMCs. This receptor was taken from a woman in her thirties or forties in good health. Some clones in this sample may be carry-over from other donors' samples.

The encoded CDR3 is CASSLGTGDQPQHF. The sequenced DNA is TGTGCCAGCAGCTTGGGTACAGGGGACCAGCCCCAGCATTTT. The chain joins TRBV5-6 to TRBJ1-5, with 7 junctional bases fitting TRBD1. For this chain, trimming is 0 bases at the V end and 7 bases at the J end, and the number of junction bases without a gene match is 4. Taken from the germline V gene, the CDR1 and CDR2 loops are SGHDT and YYEEEE. From the cysteine up to the phenylalanine, the CDR3 has a length of 14 residues. The CDR3 DNA has 42 bases and is translated from base 1.